This T cell receptor (beta chain) stems from a study of read filtering for tumor transcriptome and immune sequencing. As for the study in general: Patients were 17 male and some 13 female, mean age approximately 70 years, range roughly 47 to 80. Whole-transcriptome libraries were prepared after DNase treatment. Overall study findings and caveats: Sorted CD138-negative bone marrow cells were not purified T cells. RNA-seq captured clonotypes less deeply and reliably than IR-seq.

V was shortened by 0 bases and J by 0 bases, with 19 bases between the two germline ends. The germline V gene has CDR1 SGHRS and CDR2 YFSETQ. CDR3 size: 20 residues. This clonotype was seen a few times. Its target is not known. Molecular barcoded adaptors covering alpha/delta and beta/gamma chains were used on 400 to 450 ng RNA. TCRdb used MiXCR to reprocess the reads, holding one entry per CDR3 protein. This table has 60,000 to 80,000 distinct CDR3 sequences, roughly 14% appearing once. The sample comprised a population of CD138-negative cells sorted from bone marrow. The TCR comes from a donor over 35 with multiple myeloma. The J gene is TRBJ2-6, the V gene TRBV5-1; the D is unclear. This chain's CDR3 is CASSLVPPGQTRSGANVLTF. The CDR3, as DNA: TGCGCCAGCAGCTTGGTACCCCCTGGGCAGACCCGCTCTGGGGCCAACGTCCTGACTTTC. Filled out from reference TRBV5-1 and TRBJ2-6, the complete variable domain reads KAGVTQTPRYLIKTRGQQVTLSCSPISGHRSVSWYQQTPGQGLQFLFEYFSETQRNKGNFPGRFSGRQFSNSRSEMNVSTLELGDSALYLCASSLVPPGQTRSGANVLTFGAGSRLTVL.